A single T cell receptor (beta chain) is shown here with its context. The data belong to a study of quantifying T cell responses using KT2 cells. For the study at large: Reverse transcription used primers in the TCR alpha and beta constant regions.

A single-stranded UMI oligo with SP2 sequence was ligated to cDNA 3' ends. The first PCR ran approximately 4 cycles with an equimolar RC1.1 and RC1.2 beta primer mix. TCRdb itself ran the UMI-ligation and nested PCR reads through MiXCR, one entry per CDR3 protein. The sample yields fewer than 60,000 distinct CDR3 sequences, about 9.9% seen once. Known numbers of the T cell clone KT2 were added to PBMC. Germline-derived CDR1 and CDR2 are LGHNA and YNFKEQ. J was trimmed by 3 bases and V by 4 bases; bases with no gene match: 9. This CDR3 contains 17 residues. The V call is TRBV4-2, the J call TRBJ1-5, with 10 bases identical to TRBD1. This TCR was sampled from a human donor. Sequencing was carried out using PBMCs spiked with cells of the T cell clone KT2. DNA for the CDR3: TGTGCCAGCAGCCTGGGAGGGACAGGGGAGGTCAATCAGCCCCAGCATTTT. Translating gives CASSLGGTGEVNQPQHF.